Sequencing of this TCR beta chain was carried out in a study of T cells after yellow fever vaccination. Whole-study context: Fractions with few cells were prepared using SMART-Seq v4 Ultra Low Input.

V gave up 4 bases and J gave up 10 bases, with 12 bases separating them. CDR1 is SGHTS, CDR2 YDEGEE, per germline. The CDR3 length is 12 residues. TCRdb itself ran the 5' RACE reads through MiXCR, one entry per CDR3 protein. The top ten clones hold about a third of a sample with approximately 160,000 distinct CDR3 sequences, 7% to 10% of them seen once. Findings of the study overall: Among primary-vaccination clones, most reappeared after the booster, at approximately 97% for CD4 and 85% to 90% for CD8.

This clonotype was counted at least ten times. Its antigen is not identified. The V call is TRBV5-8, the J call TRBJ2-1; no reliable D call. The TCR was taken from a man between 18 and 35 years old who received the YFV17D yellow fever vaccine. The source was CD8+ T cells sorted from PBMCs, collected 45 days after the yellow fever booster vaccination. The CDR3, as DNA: TGTGCCAGCAGCCCGGAACCCGGGGAGCAGTTCTTC. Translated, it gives CASSPEPGEQFF. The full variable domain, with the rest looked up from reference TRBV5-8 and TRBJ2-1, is EAGVTQSPTHLIKTRGQQATLRCSPISGHTSVYWYQQALGLGLQFLLWYDEGEERNRGNFPPRFSGRQFPNYSSELNVNALELEDSALYLCASSPEPGEQFFGPGTRLTVL.